This is a list of T cell receptor beta chains from one sample in a study of vaccination effects on CD4 cells after COVID-19. Their antigen targets remain unknown. Sequencing was performed with immunoSEQ multiplex PCR; in TCRdb, only in-frame clones are kept and a portion is missing. The sample lists 15,000 to 20,000 clones, around 70% occurring once. The starting material was CD4+ T cells from PBMCs cultured with SARS-CoV-2 spike peptides, obtained before COVID-19 vaccination. These receptors were obtained from a human donor who had a prior SARS-CoV-2 infection. CDR3s include the opening cysteine and the closing phenylalanine or tryptophan. The order of the fields is clone size, V gene, D gene, J gene, CDR3 DNA, CDR3 protein. The D gene is left open where the match is weak. Clone size is given for some rows only: seen once, a few or many times, or a class if the clone is expanded.

NA	TRBV19	NA	TRBJ2-1	TGTGCCAGCCAGGGCGATAGAGATGAGCAGTTCTTC	CASQGDRDEQFF
NA	TRBV5-1	TRBD1	TRBJ2-7	TGCGCCAGCAGCTTGGTGGGCAGGGGGAATGACGAGCAGTACTTC	CASSLVGRGNDEQYF
NA	TRBV7-9	TRBD1	TRBJ1-4	TGTGCCAGCAGCTTAGGGAGGGGACAGGGTGATGAAAAACTGTTTTTT	CASSLGRGQGDEKLFF
NA	TRBV12-3/TRBV12-4	NA	TRBJ1-5	TGTGCCAGCAGTTTATCACCCAATGGGCCCCAGCATTTT	CASSLSPNGPQHF
NA	TRBV5-5	TRBD1	TRBJ1-5	TGTGCCAGCAGCGAGGACAGGGGCACACTAGAGGGTCAGCCCCAGCATTTT	CASSEDRGTLEGQPQHF
NA	TRBV28	TRBD1	TRBJ1-2	TGTGCCAGCACCCTGACAGGGGGAAACTATGGCTACACCTTC	CASTLTGGNYGYTF
NA	TRBV5-8	NA	TRBJ1-2	TGTGCCAGCAGCCTGCGTGTGGGGACTGGCTACACCTTC	CASSLRVGTGYTF
once	TRBV7-9	NA	TRBJ1-6	TGTGCCAGCAGTCACACAGGGACCAATTCACCCCTCCACTTT	CASSHTGTNSPLHF
NA	TRBV6-5	NA	TRBJ2-5	TGTGCCAGCACAGGGGTTGGCGTAGAGACCCAGTACTTC	CASTGVGVETQYF
NA	TRBV5-1	TRBD2	TRBJ2-5	TGCGCCAGCAGCCAAACTAGCGGGGCCCAAGAGACCCAGTACTTC	CASSQTSGAQETQYF
NA	TRBV20-1	TRBD2	TRBJ2-7	TGCAGTGCTAGTGGGCTAGCGGGCCAGAGCTCCTACGAGCAGTACTTC	CSASGLAGQSSYEQYF
NA	TRBV7-9	NA	TRBJ2-5	TGTGCCAGCAGCTTAACCTGGGAGACCCAGTACTTC	CASSLTWETQYF